The 5 T cell receptor beta chains below all came from one sample that was sequenced in a study of shared clonotypes between healthy human individuals. Only in-frame clones appear in the TCRdb table, and some are missing; sequencing was by immunoSEQ multiplex PCR. The table includes roughly 2.4 million clones, more than 90% detected once. The sequencing input was naive CD4+ T cells sorted from blood. This sample's subset: CD45RA+ positively selected. All receptors come from a man between 18 and 29 years old in good health.

As for this clone: The same CDR3 is also encoded by other DNA sequences in this sample. The chain has TRBV11-2 and TRBJ2-5; possibly TRBD1 or TRBD2 for D (5 bases each). Germline V gene lookup returns CDR1 SGHAT and CDR2 FQNNGV. The ends were cut back, 5 bases at V and 1 base at J, with 8 bases in the middle. The CDR3 is 13 residues long. The DNA for the CDR3 is TGTGCCAGCAGCCGGGACCGCCAAGAGACCCAGTACTTC. This gives the protein CASSRDRQETQYF.

The chain has TRBV11-2 and TRBJ2-5, with D perhaps matching TRBD1 (6 bases). V was shortened by 3 bases and J by 1 base, with 15 bases between the two germline ends. The CDR3 is 16 amino acids. CDR1 SGHAT and CDR2 FQNNGV come from the germline V gene. The CDR3 sequence: CASSLGTGIGQETQYF. CDR3 coding DNA: TGTGCCAGCAGCTTGGGAACAGGGATAGGCCAAGAGACCCAGTACTTC. Based on the CDR3 plus reference TRBV11-2 and TRBJ2-5, the full variable domain is EAGVAQSPRYKIIEKRQSVAFWCNPISGHATLYWYQQILGQGPKLLIQFQNNGVVDDSQLPKDRFSAERLKGVDSTLKIQPAKLEDSAVYLCASSLGTGIGQETQYFGPGTRLLVL.

The V gene is TRBV4-2, the J gene TRBJ2-3; 8 positions agree with TRBD2. Germline V CDR1 and CDR2: LGHNA, YNFKEQ. J was trimmed by 8 bases and V by 0 bases; bases with no gene match: 7. The CDR3 covers 15 residues. CDR3 amino acids: CASSQEGAREGTQYF. As DNA, the CDR3 is TGTGCCAGCAGCCAAGAAGGGGCCCGGGAGGGTACGCAGTATTTT.

A note on this clone: The same CDR3 arises from other DNA sequences in this sample as well. The chain carries TRBV6-5 and TRBJ2-7; 10 bases fit TRBD1. The CDR3 has 15 residues. Per germline, CDR1 MNHEY and CDR2 SVGAGI. With V trimmed by 2 bases and J by 2 bases, 3 bases remained unmatched. The CDR3 DNA reads TGTGCCAGCAGTTACCGGGACAGGGGCACCTACGAGCAGTACTTC. Protein product: CASSYRDRGTYEQYF.

The genes are TRBV7-2 and TRBJ2-3; TRBD2 agrees at 7 bases. The CDR3 is made up of 17 amino acids. Trimming took 1 base from V and 1 from J; bases not matched to a gene: 8. Germline V lookup: CDR1 SGHTA, CDR2 FQGNSA. CDR3 sequence: CASSLVSRTSGTDTQYF. CDR3 DNA: TGTGCCAGCAGCTTAGTAAGTCGAACTAGCGGCACAGATACGCAGTATTTT. The complete variable domain, with remaining parts taken from reference TRBV7-2 and TRBJ2-3, reads GAGVSQSPSNKVTEKGKDVELRCDPISGHTALYWYRQSLGQGLEFLIYFQGNSAPDKSGLPSDRFSAERTGGSVSTLTIQRTQQEDSAVYLCASSLVSRTSGTDTQYFGPGTRLTVL.